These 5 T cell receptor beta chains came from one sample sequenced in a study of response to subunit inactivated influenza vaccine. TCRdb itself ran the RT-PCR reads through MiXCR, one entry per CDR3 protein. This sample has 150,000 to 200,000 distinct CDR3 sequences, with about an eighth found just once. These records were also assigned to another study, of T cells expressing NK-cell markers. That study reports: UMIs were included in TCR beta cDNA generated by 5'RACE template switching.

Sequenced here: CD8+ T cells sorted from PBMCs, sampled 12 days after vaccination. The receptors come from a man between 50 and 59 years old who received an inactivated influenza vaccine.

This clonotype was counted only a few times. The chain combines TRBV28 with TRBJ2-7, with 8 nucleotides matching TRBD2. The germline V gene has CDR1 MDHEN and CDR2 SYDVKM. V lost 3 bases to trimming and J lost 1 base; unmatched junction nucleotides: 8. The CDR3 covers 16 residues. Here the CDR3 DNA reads TGTGCCAGCAGTTTGGCGCTAGCGGGTTTTTCCTACGAGCAGTACTTC. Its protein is CASSLALAGFSYEQYF.

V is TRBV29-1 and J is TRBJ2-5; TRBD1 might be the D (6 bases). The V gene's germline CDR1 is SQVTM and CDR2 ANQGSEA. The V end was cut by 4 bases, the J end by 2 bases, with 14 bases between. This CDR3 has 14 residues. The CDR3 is CSVADRMGQETQYF. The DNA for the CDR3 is TGCAGCGTTGCCGACAGGATGGGGCAAGAGACCCAGTACTTC.

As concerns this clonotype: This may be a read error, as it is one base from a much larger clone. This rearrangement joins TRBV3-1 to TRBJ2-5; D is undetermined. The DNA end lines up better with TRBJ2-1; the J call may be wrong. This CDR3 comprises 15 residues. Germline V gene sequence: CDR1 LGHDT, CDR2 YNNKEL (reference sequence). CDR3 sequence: CASSQDRSWPITQFF. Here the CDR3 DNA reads TGTGCCAGCAGCCAAGACCGGTCTTGGCCCATCACCCAGTTCTTC.

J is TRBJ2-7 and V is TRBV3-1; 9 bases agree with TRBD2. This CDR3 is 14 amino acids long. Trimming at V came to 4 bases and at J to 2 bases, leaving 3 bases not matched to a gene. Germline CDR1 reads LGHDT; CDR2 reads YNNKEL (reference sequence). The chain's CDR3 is CASSPIAGAYEQYF. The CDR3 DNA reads TGTGCCAGCAGCCCAATAGCGGGAGCCTACGAGCAGTACTTC.

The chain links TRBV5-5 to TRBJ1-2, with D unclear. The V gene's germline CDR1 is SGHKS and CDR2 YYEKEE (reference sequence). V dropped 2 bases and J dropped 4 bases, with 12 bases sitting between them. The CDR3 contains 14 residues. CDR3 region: CASSFLSITYGYTF. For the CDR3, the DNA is TGTGCCAGCAGCTTTTTAAGCATTACCTATGGCTACACCTTC.